The TCR beta chain under discussion was sequenced for a study of cytomegalovirus exposure and HLA in healthy donors. Study as a whole: Among the 350 to 400 donors who were genotyped, roughly 76% fell in the genetic ancestry cluster that is associated with self-reported Caucasian donors.

PCR primers comprised 60 Vbeta and 13 Jbeta primers. TCRdb keeps only in-frame clones here, not all; method: immunoSEQ multiplex PCR. The table includes about 210,000 clones, about 79% detected once. Study results and caveats: Reported findings show TCR beta sequences accurately forecast HLA-A and HLA-B alleles in most subjects. Reportedly, fewer N-insertions than the approximately 610-donor mean appeared in an Asian-associated ancestry cluster in a later analysis.

This clone has just a few counts. Its antigen is currently unknown. This clonotype originated in a male donor in good health and CMV-seronegative. The sequenced sample consisted of PBMCs.

The CDR3 DNA sequence: TGTGCCAGCAGCTTAGGCTTATGGGAGACCCAGTACTTC. Its translation: CASSLGLWETQYF. This sequence joins TRBV7-3 and TRBJ2-5, with unresolved D. V lost 2 bases to trimming and J lost 5 bases, with 9 bases between them. Per germline, CDR1 SGHTA and CDR2 FQGTGA. The CDR3 length is 13 residues.